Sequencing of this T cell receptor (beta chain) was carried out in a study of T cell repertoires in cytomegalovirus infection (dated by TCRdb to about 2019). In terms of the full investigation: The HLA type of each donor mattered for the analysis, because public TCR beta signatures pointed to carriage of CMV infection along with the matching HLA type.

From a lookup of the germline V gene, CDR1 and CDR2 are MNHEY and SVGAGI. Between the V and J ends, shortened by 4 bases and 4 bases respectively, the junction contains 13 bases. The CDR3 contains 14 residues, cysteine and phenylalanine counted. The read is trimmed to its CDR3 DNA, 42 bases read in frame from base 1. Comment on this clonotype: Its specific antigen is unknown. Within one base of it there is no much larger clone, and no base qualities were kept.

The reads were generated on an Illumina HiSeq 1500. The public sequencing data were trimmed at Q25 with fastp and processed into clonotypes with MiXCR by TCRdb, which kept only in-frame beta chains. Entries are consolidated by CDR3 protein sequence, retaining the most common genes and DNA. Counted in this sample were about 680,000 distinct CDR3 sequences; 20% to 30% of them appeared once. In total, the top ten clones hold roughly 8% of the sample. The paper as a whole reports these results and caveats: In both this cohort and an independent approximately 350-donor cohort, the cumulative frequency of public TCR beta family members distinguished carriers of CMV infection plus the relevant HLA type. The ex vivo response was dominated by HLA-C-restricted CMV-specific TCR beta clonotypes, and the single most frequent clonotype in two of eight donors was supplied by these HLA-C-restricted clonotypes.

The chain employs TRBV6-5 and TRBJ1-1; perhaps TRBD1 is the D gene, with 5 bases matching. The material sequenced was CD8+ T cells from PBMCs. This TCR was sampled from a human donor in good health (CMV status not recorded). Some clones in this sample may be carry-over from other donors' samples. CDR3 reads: CASSLNRGGTEAFF. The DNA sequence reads TGTGCCAGCAGTTTGAATCGGGGGGGCACTGAAGCTTTCTTT.